Given below is one T cell receptor beta chain in context. What it recognizes is unknown. The sample belongs to a study of beta chain features in type 1 diabetes. General study findings and limits: Junctions at VDJ sites from type 1 diabetes patients had fewer insertions and more deletions.

As every portion of the isolated RNA was reverse transcribed, the sequencing read expressed TCRB transcripts. Repertoires were generated with immunoSEQ multiplex PCR, while TCRdb's copy carries only in-frame clones and drops some. The table shows about half a million clones, with approximately 31% occurring only once. Source material: naive CD4+ T cells from blood. This clonotype originated in a man between 18 and 29 years old in good health.

CDR3 sequence (DNA): TGTGCCAGCAGTGCAGGGTTGGGGGTCGTAAACATTCAGTACTTC. It encodes CASSAGLGVVNIQYF. The chain combines TRBV9 with TRBJ2-4, with D perhaps matching TRBD1 or TRBD2 (5 bases each). Germline V lookup: CDR1 SGDLS, CDR2 YYNGEE. Trimming took off 5 bases at V and 6 bases at J, with 18 bases between the two ends. The CDR3 is made up of 15 amino acids.